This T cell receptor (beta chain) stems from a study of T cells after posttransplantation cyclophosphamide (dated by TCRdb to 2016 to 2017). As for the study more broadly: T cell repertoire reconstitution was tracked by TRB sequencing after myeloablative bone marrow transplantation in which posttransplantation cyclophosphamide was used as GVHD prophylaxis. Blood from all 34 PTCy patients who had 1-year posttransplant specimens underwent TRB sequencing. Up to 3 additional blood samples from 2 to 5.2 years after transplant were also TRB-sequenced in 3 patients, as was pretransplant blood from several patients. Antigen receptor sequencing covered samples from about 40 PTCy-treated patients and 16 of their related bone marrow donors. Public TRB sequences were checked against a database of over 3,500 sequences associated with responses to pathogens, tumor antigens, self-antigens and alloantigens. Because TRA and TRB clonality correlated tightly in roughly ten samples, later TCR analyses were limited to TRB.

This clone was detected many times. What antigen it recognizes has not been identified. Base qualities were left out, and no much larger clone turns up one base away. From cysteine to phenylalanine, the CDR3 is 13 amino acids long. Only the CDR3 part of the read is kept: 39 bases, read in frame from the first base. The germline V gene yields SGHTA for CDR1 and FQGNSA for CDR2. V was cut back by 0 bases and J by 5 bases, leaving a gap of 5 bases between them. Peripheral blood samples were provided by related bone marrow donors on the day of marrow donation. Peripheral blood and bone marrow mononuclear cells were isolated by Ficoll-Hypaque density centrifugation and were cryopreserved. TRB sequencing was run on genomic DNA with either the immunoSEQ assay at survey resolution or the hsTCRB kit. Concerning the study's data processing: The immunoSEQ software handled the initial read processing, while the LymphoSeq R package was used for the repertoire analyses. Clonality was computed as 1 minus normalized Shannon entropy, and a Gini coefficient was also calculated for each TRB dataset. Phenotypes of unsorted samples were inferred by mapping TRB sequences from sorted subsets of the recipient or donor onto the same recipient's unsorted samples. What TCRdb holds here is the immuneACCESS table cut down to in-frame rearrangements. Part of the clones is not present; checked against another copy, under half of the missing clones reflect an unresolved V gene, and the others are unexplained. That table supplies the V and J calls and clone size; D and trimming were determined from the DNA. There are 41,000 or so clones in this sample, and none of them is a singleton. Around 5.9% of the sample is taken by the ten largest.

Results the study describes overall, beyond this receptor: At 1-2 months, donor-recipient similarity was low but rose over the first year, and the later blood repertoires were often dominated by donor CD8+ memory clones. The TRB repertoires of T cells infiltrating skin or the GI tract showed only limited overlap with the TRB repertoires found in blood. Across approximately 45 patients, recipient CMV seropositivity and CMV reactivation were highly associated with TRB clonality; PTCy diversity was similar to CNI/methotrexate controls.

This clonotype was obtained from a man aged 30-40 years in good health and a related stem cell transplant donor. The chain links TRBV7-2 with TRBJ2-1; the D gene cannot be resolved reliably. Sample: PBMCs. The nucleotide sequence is TGTGCCAGCAGCTTAGCGAGGCACAATGAGCAGTTCTTC. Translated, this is CASSLARHNEQFF.